The clone carrying this TCR beta chain has only a few counts. V was shortened by 6 bases and J by 4 bases, with 18 bases between the two germline ends. This CDR3 is built from 15 residues. Looked up from germline, CDR1 is LNHNV and CDR2 is YYDKDF (reference sequence). The sample is drawn from a study of T cells in Graves' hyperthyroidism and ophthalmopathy. Study as a whole: Initial diagnosis, before any treatment, was when peripheral blood was collected.

RNA transcripts served as the template for amplifying TCR beta CDR3 regions. TCR CDR3 regions were first amplified by RT-PCR with HTBI primers. TCRdb re-analysed the multiplex PCR reads in MiXCR, keeping a single row per CDR3 protein. Of 500,000 to 600,000 distinct CDR3 sequences in the sample, about 20% were seen once. Sequencing was performed on blood. This clonotype was sampled from a man aged 35 to 55 with Graves' ophthalmopathy. The chain uses TRBV15 and TRBJ2-5, with a possible D match to TRBD1 (6 bases). CDR3 in amino acids: CATSKRTVSGETQYF. The CDR3 nucleotides are TGTGCCACCAGTAAAAGGACAGTGAGTGGAGAGACCCAGTACTTC.